Below are 3 T cell receptor beta chains sequenced from a single sample in a study of identical twins. TCRdb itself ran the 5' RACE reads through MiXCR, one entry per CDR3 protein. The repertoire holds 300,000 or so distinct CDR3 sequences, with 8.5% to 9.5% as singletons. This sample also belongs to another study, concerning yellow fever vaccine responses in identical twins.

The material sequenced was CD8+ T cells sorted from blood. These receptors were collected from a woman aged 18 to 35 in good health.

Many counts were recorded for this clonotype. The chain uses TRBV29-1 and TRBJ1-1; D gene uncertain. CDR1 is SQVTM, CDR2 ANQGSEA, per germline. The CDR3 sequence is 13 residues long. V was pared by 7 bases and J by 0 bases, with 12 bases between. CDR3 bases: TGCAGCGCCCCGGACGGGGTGAACACTGAAGCTTTCTTT. It codes for CSAPDGVNTEAFF. The full variable domain, in which reference TRBV29-1 and TRBJ1-1 provide the parts outside the CDR3, is SAVISQKPSRDICQRGTSLTIQCQVDSQVTMMFWYRQQPGQSLTLIATANQGSEATYESGFVIDKFPISRPNLTFSTLTVSNMSPEDSSIYLCSAPDGVNTEAFFGQGTRLTVV.

This clonotype was recorded at least ten times. V is TRBV5-1 and J is TRBJ2-1, with D maybe TRBD1 (5 bases). Germline loops: CDR1 SGHRS, CDR2 YFSETQ. This CDR3 region has 16 residues. V lost 2 bases, J lost 6 bases, and 18 bases lay in between. The CDR3 here is CASSFWADIDPNEQFF. In nucleotides, the CDR3 is TGCGCCAGCAGCTTTTGGGCGGACATCGACCCCAATGAGCAGTTCTTC.

The table lists this clonotype with many counts. The genes are TRBV7-2 and TRBJ2-7; 11 nucleotides match TRBD2. V trimming: 5 bases; J trimming: 7 bases; junction bases outside the gene matches: 7. Germline V lookup: CDR1 SGHTA, CDR2 FQGNSA. The CDR3 sequence is 14 residues long. The chain's CDR3 is CASSHGTSGMEQYF. In DNA, the CDR3 is TGTGCCAGCAGCCACGGGACTAGCGGTATGGAGCAGTACTTC.